This T cell receptor (beta chain) is drawn from a study of blood T cell repertoires in COVID-19. In the study overall: From the United States, Italy and Spain came samples of acute and convalescent COVID-19. Sources were T cells, B-cell-depleted T cells, or PBMCs; the material itself was cDNA or gDNA.

From germline, CDR1 is LGHDT and CDR2 YNNKEL (reference sequence). The CDR3 is 17 residues long. V lost 3 bases to trimming and J lost 0 bases; unmatched junction nucleotides: 8. As originally analysed: Amplification from reference gene primers served as the basis for estimated nucleated cell counts. TCRdb's table, derived via immunoSEQ multiplex PCR, lists solely in-frame clones and lacks some. D and trimming come from the DNA, and the V and J calls and clone size come from that table. This sample carries approximately 190,000 clones, about nine tenths of them seen once, and the ten largest clones take roughly 2%. This clone was counted a single time.

This sequence was found in an older man with active or convalescent COVID-19. The sequenced sample was peripheral blood. The J gene is TRBJ1-3, the V gene TRBV3-1 (or the pseudogene TRBV3-2); 7 bases agree with TRBD1. For the CDR3, the DNA is TGTGCCAGCAGCCAGTCCGGGACAGAGATCTCTGGAAACACCATATATTTT. This encodes CASSQSGTEISGNTIYF.